The rows below give T cell receptor beta chains drawn from one sample of a study of cytomegalovirus exposure and HLA in healthy donors. Repertoires were generated with immunoSEQ multiplex PCR, while TCRdb's copy carries only in-frame clones and drops some. This repertoire shows approximately 130,000 clones, around 79% found once; its top ten account for 6.3%. The sequencing sample was made of PBMCs. These receptors all stem from a woman aged 40 to 49 in good health and CMV-seronegative. Each CDR3 is given with its conserved first and last residue. The order of the fields is D gene, V gene, J gene, clone size, CDR3 protein, CDR3 DNA. D genes are given only for firm matches. Clone size appears in some rows only: once, few, many, or a class for an expanded clone.

NA	TRBV28	TRBJ2-7	NA	CASISIGAPDSYEQYF	TGTGCCAGCATCTCCATTGGGGCTCCCGATTCATACGAGCAGTACTTC
TRBD1	TRBV28	TRBJ2-4	NA	CATVDRVNIQYF	TGTGCCACCGTGGACAGGGTGAACATTCAGTACTTC
NA	TRBV7-2	TRBJ1-3	NA	CASSLTGADTIYF	TGTGCCAGCAGCTTGACCGGAGCAGACACCATATATTTT
TRBD2	TRBV7-9	TRBJ2-1	NA	CASSPTSEIYNEQFF	TGTGCCAGCAGCCCGACTAGCGAAATCTACAATGAGCAGTTCTTC
TRBD1	TRBV19	TRBJ1-1	few	CASRIQGAVTEAFF	TGTGCCAGTAGAATTCAGGGGGCGGTCACTGAAGCTTTCTTT
TRBD1	TRBV4-2	TRBJ1-4	once	CASSRTGQGVEKLFF	TGTGCCAGCAGCCGTACGGGACAGGGGGTCGAAAAACTGTTTTTT
TRBD2	TRBV11-2	TRBJ2-1	few	CASSPGLVDQFF	TGTGCCAGCAGCCCAGGACTAGTCGATCAGTTCTTC
NA	TRBV5-1	TRBJ2-1	NA	CASSSGESYNEQFF	TGCGCCAGCAGCTCAGGGGAATCCTACAATGAGCAGTTCTTC
TRBD1	TRBV4-3	TRBJ2-7	NA	CASSQELAGTATSYEQYF	TGCGCCAGCAGCCAAGAGTTGGCCGGGACAGCGACTTCCTACGAGCAGTACTTC
TRBD1	TRBV15	TRBJ1-1	NA	CATSKGQGRTMNTEAFF	TGTGCCACTTCAAAGGGACAGGGGAGAACAATGAACACTGAAGCTTTCTTT
TRBD1	TRBV27	TRBJ1-5	few	CASTETGWGNQPQHF	TGTGCCAGCACCGAGACAGGGTGGGGCAATCAGCCCCAGCATTTT
TRBD1	TRBV7-6	TRBJ1-1	NA	CASSSGQGGQAFF	TGTGCCAGCAGCTCGGGACAGGGGGGTCAAGCTTTCTTT
NA	TRBV10-2	TRBJ2-7	NA	CASSDSGAEQYF	TGCGCCAGCAGTGATTCTGGAGCCGAGCAGTACTTC
NA	TRBV28	TRBJ2-7	NA	CASSLFSSSYEQYF	TGTGCCAGCAGTTTATTTTCGAGCTCCTACGAGCAGTACTTC
NA	TRBV4-1	TRBJ2-5	few	CASSQGRAGDGTQYF	TGCGCCAGCAGCCAGGGCAGGGCAGGGGATGGGACCCAGTACTTC
NA	TRBV19	TRBJ1-2	NA	CASSMGLLGYTF	TGTGCCAGTAGTATGGGGCTCTTGGGGTACACCTTC
NA	TRBV7-2	TRBJ2-5	NA	CASSSVRETQYF	TGTGCCAGCAGCTCGGTTCGCGAGACCCAGTACTTC
NA	TRBV7-2	TRBJ1-1	NA	CASSLTFRLRGNTEAFF	TGTGCCAGCAGCTTAACGTTTCGGTTAAGGGGGAACACTGAAGCTTTCTTT
NA	TRBV7-9	TRBJ1-1	NA	CASSFRRDTEAFF	TGTGCCAGCAGCTTTAGGAGGGACACTGAAGCTTTCTTT
NA	TRBV7-2	TRBJ2-7	NA	CASSLDGNSYEQYF	TGTGCCAGCAGCTTAGACGGGAACTCCTACGAGCAGTACTTC
NA	TRBV19	TRBJ1-4	NA	CASSTHRTLNEKLFF	TGTGCCAGTAGTACCCACAGGACATTAAATGAAAAACTGTTTTTT
TRBD1	TRBV7-2	TRBJ2-1	NA	CASSLRDRGRNEQFF	TGTGCCAGCAGCCTAAGGGACAGGGGCCGGAATGAGCAGTTCTTC
NA	TRBV21-1	TRBJ2-2	NA	CASSKAPGQGASLRNTGELFF	TGTGCCAGCAGCAAAGCGCCGGGACAGGGGGCATCATTGAGGAACACCGGGGAGCTGTTTTTT
NA	TRBV18	TRBJ2-5	NA	CASSPRSGSQETQYF	TGTGCCAGCTCACCACGCTCAGGTTCCCAAGAGACCCAGTACTTC
TRBD2	TRBV18	TRBJ2-5	NA	CASSPLLAGAQETQYF	TGTGCCAGCTCACCCCTACTAGCGGGAGCTCAAGAGACCCAGTACTTC
TRBD2	TRBV4-1	TRBJ2-5	NA	CASSHTEVSGRAYGKETQYF	TGCGCCAGCAGCCATACTGAAGTTAGCGGGAGGGCGTATGGGAAAGAGACCCAGTACTTC
NA	TRBV15	TRBJ2-3	NA	CATSRDLVSGTDTQYF	TGTGCCACCAGCAGAGATCTCGTCTCTGGCACAGATACGCAGTATTTT
TRBD1	TRBV28	TRBJ1-5	NA	CASTLDRVNQPQHF	TGTGCCAGCACCTTGGACAGGGTAAATCAGCCCCAGCATTTT
NA	TRBV18	TRBJ2-3	NA	CASSPPSKTTSLLDTQYF	TGTGCCAGCTCACCACCTTCAAAGACGACTAGTTTATTAGATACGCAGTATTTT
NA	TRBV5-4	TRBJ1-4	once	CASSLGAGATNEKLFF	TGTGCCAGCAGCTTGGGGGCGGGAGCAACTAATGAAAAACTGTTTTTT
TRBD2	TRBV7-8	TRBJ2-1	NA	CASSLRPLLAGESEQFF	TGTGCCAGCAGCCTCAGGCCTTTACTAGCGGGAGAGAGTGAGCAGTTCTTC
NA	TRBV7-8	TRBJ2-3	NA	CASRTTGLSTDTQYF	TGTGCCAGCAGGACGACAGGATTGAGCACAGATACGCAGTATTTT
NA	TRBV5-1	TRBJ2-2	NA	CASRALGDGELFF	TGCGCCAGCAGGGCCCTAGGTGACGGGGAGCTGTTTTTT
NA	TRBV6-1	TRBJ1-1	NA	CASSMAGQSNAFF	TGTGCCAGCAGTATGGCAGGTCAATCGAATGCTTTCTTT
NA	TRBV20-1	TRBJ2-5	NA	CSAIGESTQYF	TGCAGTGCCATCGGGGAGTCCACCCAGTACTTC
NA	TRBV7-2	TRBJ1-3	NA	CASSSVGGGNTIYF	TGTGCCAGCAGCTCCGTGGGGGGTGGAAACACCATATATTTT
TRBD1	TRBV6-5	TRBJ1-2	NA	CASSYATGAYGYTF	TGTGCCAGCAGTTACGCAACAGGGGCCTATGGCTACACCTTC
NA	TRBV28	TRBJ1-5	NA	CASSLSGYSNQPQHF	TGTGCCAGCAGTTTATCAGGGTATAGCAATCAGCCCCAGCATTTT
TRBD2	TRBV28	TRBJ2-7	NA	CASSRLAGSFEQYF	TGTGCCAGCAGTCGACTAGCGGGAAGTTTCGAGCAGTACTTC
NA	TRBV7-9	TRBJ1-1	NA	CASSLGTQGTEAFF	TGTGCCAGCAGCTTGGGTACCCAGGGGACTGAAGCTTTCTTT
NA	TRBV27	TRBJ1-5	NA	CASSWGVDQPQHF	TGTGCCAGCAGTTGGGGCGTCGATCAGCCCCAGCATTTT
NA	TRBV7-9	TRBJ1-4	NA	CASIPQGGGNEKLFF	TGTGCCAGCATCCCTCAGGGAGGGGGTAATGAAAAACTGTTTTTT
TRBD2	TRBV7-2	TRBJ2-7	NA	CASSLEVGLGSNEQYF	TGTGCCAGCAGCTTAGAGGTGGGACTAGGGTCTAACGAGCAGTACTTC
NA	TRBV9	TRBJ2-2	NA	CASSPERTGELFF	TGTGCCAGCAGCCCTGAGAGGACCGGGGAGCTGTTTTTT
NA	TRBV4-1	TRBJ2-7	NA	CASSPHRRSYEQYF	TGCGCCAGCAGCCCTCACCGGAGGTCCTACGAGCAGTACTTC
TRBD2	TRBV5-5	TRBJ2-1	NA	CASSWTSSDEQFF	TGTGCCAGCAGCTGGACTAGTTCGGATGAGCAGTTCTTC
NA	TRBV6-5	TRBJ2-2	NA	CASSPYTGNTGELFF	TGTGCCAGCAGCCCCTATACAGGGAACACCGGGGAGCTGTTTTTT
TRBD1	TRBV10-3	TRBJ1-1	few	CAISVDRVNTEAFF	TGTGCCATCAGTGTGGACAGGGTGAACACTGAAGCTTTCTTT
TRBD1	TRBV4-3	TRBJ2-1	NA	CASSQGAGTQGEGKQFF	TGCGCCAGCAGCCAAGGAGCCGGGACGCAGGGGGAAGGGAAGCAGTTCTTC
TRBD1	TRBV28	TRBJ2-6	NA	CAHGQGAAGANGLTF	TGTGCCCACGGACAGGGGGCGGCAGGGGCCAACGGCCTGACTTTC
NA	TRBV27	TRBJ2-7	once	CASSPTGYEQYF	TGTGCCAGCAGCCCCACAGGCTACGAGCAGTACTTC
NA	TRBV18	TRBJ1-5	NA	CASSRGGNNQPQHF	TGTGCCAGCTCACGGGGGGGGAATAATCAGCCCCAGCATTTT
NA	TRBV9	TRBJ1-2	NA	CASSVDSNYGYTF	TGTGCCAGCAGCGTAGATTCGAACTATGGCTACACCTTC
TRBD1	TRBV28	TRBJ2-7	NA	CASSLGQGLYEQYF	TGTGCCAGCAGTTTAGGACAGGGTTTGTACGAGCAGTACTTC